This TCR beta chain came from a study of blood T cell repertoires in COVID-19. Across the study: Acute and convalescent COVID-19 specimens originated in the United States, Italy and Spain. The cDNA or gDNA used as material had been derived from T cells, B-cell-depleted T cells, or PBMCs.

Authors' processing steps: Amplification of reference gene primers provided the estimated nucleated cell counts. The method was immunoSEQ multiplex PCR; TCRdb's version includes in-frame clones alone and lacks a portion of them. The V and J calls and clone size are taken from that table; D and trimming were inferred from the DNA. This repertoire shows some 78,000 clones, 75% to 90% found once; its top ten account for over 4.5%. Germline CDR1 and CDR2: MNHNY and SVGAGI (reference sequence). The CDR3 has 14 residues. V lost 6 bases to trimming and J lost 7 bases, with 15 bases between them. The clonotype originates from a man aged 60 to 69 with active or convalescent COVID-19. Sequences were obtained from peripheral blood. The rearrangement links TRBV6-6 to TRBJ1-4; D is undetermined. CDR3 sequence: CASSLTTGGEKLFF. The CDR3 DNA is TGTGCCAGCAGCTTGACCACGGGAGGTGAAAAACTGTTTTTT.